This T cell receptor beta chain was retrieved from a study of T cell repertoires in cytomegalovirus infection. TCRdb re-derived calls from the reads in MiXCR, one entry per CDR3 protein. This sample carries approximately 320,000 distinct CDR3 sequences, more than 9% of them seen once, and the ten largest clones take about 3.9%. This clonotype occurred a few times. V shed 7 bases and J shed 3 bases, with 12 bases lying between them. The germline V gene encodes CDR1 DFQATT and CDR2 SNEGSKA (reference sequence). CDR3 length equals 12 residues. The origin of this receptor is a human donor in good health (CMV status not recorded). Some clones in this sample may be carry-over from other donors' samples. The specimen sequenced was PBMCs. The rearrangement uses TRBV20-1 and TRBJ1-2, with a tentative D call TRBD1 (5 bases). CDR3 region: CSGGGGDYGYTF. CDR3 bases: TGCAGTGGGGGGGGTGGCGACTATGGCTACACCTTC.